This T cell receptor (beta chain) was documented in a study of cytomegalovirus exposure and HLA in healthy donors. The CDR3 is made up of 13 amino acids. Trimming removed 0 bases at V and 2 bases at J, with 5 bases between. Germline V lookup: CDR1 SGHKS, CDR2 YYEKEE (reference sequence). 60 Vbeta and 13 Jbeta primers were used in PCR. Assay used: immunoSEQ multiplex PCR; TCRdb lists only in-frame clones, some missing. The repertoire includes roughly 140,000 clones, roughly 80% of them detected once, and 3% to 4% sits in the top ten. Points from the study as a whole: Immune exposure information comprised only CMV serostatus. Most TCRs appeared rarely, but some public TCRs recurred in many donors. TCR beta sequences reportedly predicted most subjects' HLA-A and HLA-B alleles accurately.

Turning to this clone: Its specificity is unknown.

The chain combines TRBV5-5 with TRBJ1-1; D gene ambiguous. The TCR comes from a male donor in good health and CMV-seronegative. The sequencing input was PBMCs. CDR3: CASSLGINTEAFF. The CDR3 DNA follows: TGTGCCAGCAGCTTGGGTATTAACACTGAAGCTTTCTTT.